This T cell receptor beta chain comes out of a study of vaccination and CD4 T cells after COVID-19. Oncomine TCR Beta short-read sequencing was applied to DNA from cultured CD4+ T cells. TCRdb passed the PCR reads through MiXCR, listing each CDR3 protein once. Of 20,000 to 25,000 distinct CDR3 sequences listed, 55% to 70% are singletons. This sample's treatment: roughly nine-day PBMC culture with coronavirus spike peptide pools or control peptides (ViraFEST assay). A remark on this clonotype: Its specificity is unknown.

This CDR3 region has 14 residues. CDR1 and CDR2 from the germline V gene are DFQATT and SNEGSKA (reference sequence). The sequence was collected from a human donor who received a COVID-19 vaccine. The sequences come from CD4+ T cells from blood, cultured in vitro, collected after SARS-CoV-2 vaccination. V is TRBV20-1 and J is TRBJ2-1; 10 bases map to TRBD2. The J call could be wrong; TRBJ2-7 is a better fit for the DNA end. The CDR3 coding sequence is TGCAGTGCTAGGTTAGCGGGGGGCAGGGACGAGCAGTACTTC. The encoded protein is CSARLAGGRDEQYF.